This T cell receptor (beta chain) was identified during a study of T-cell memory formation after mild COVID-19. Whole-study results and caveats: For second-wave clones that peaked at day 37, SARS-CoV-2 specificity went unverified. Pre-infection memory harbored some responding clones, suggesting cross-reactive memory joined. Clones that contracted from day 15 to 85 had balanced CD4/CD8; later expanders were CD4+ biased. Contracting clones localized mainly to CM and EM when CD4+ and mainly to EMRA when CD8+.

TCRdb recomputed calls from the 5' RACE reads with MiXCR, one row per CDR3 protein. The repertoire holds fewer than 500,000 distinct CDR3 sequences, with approximately 25% as singletons. The CDR3 extends over 13 amino acids. The V end lost 3 bases, the J end lost 8 bases, and 13 bases lay between the germline ends. Regarding this clonotype: Its target is not known.

The source of this sequence is an adult woman who had mild COVID-19 (a few samples of this study predate the infection). Cell type and time point are not known. The chain joins TRBV12-3 or TRBV12-4 to TRBJ1-2; TRBD1 might be the D (5 bases). The sample comprised PBMCs or a T cell subset sorted from them (not recorded which). Here the CDR3 DNA reads TGTGCCAGCAGTTTCCCCGGGGGATGGGGCTACACCTTC. It specifies CASSFPGGWGYTF.